This T cell receptor (beta chain) was captured by sequencing in a study of CD8+CD57+ T cells in acquired aplastic anemia. Whole-study context: Sorting CD4+ and CD8+ cells gave DNA averaging about 3.1 ug.

V lost 0 bases and J 7 bases, leaving 18 bases between the germline ends. The CDR3 totals 16 residues. Germline CDR1 reads MNHNS; CDR2 reads SASEGT. Researchers used genomic DNA as the template to profile TCR beta VDJ and CDR3. TCRdb ran MiXCR on the reads and lists one entry per CDR3 protein. The table shows about 220,000 distinct CDR3 sequences, with almost 35% occurring only once. The material sequenced was sorted CD4+, CD8+, or CD8+CD57+ T cells (not recorded which) from PBMCs. J is TRBJ2-5 and V is TRBV6-1, with D possibly being TRBD2 (7 bases). This TCR came from a human donor in good health, serving as a control. The CDR3 DNA sequence: TGTGCCAGCAGTGAAGCAAACCGGGGGGCCAGTGGGACCCAGTACTTC. Its protein product is CASSEANRGASGTQYF.